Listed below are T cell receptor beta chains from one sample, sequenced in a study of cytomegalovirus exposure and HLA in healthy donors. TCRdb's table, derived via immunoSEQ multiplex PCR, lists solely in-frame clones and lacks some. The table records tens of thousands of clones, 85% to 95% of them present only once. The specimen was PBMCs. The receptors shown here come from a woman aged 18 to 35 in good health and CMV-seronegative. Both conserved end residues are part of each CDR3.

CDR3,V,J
CASSVDRERGGELFF,TRBV13,TRBJ2-2
CASSNRDRGLNTEAFF,TRBV5-1,TRBJ1-1
CASRRGTGGRTDTQYF,TRBV2,TRBJ2-3
CASSATSVLYNEQFF,TRBV9,TRBJ2-1
CASSASSGGFTGELFF,TRBV9,TRBJ2-2
CASSSQGGTDTQYF,TRBV4-1,TRBJ2-3
CASSQPGQAYEQYF,TRBV5-1,TRBJ2-7
CASQSPGTGTYYEQYF,TRBV28,TRBJ2-7
CASSGLGLGMTGELFF,TRBV9,TRBJ2-2
CASSLGTGINEQYF,TRBV27,TRBJ2-7
CSVGRTSTDTQYF,TRBV29-1,TRBJ2-3
CASSPLAGLTYEQYF,TRBV27,TRBJ2-7
CASSPGTSGRVTDTQYF,TRBV11-2,TRBJ2-3
CASSIGGAGTGELFF,TRBV6-6,TRBJ2-2
CASSYFSSYEQYF,TRBV6-6,TRBJ2-7
CASSWFSSYNSPLHF,TRBV7-2,TRBJ1-6
CASSLRLWTGSGANVLTF,TRBV7-2,TRBJ2-6
CASSPQIGQAYGYTF,TRBV19,TRBJ1-2
CSVDTGTSGHEQYF,TRBV29-1,TRBJ2-7
CASSLRFSGTSGYEQYF,TRBV14,TRBJ2-7
CASSGLAGGSDTQYF,TRBV2,TRBJ2-3
CASKREESTDTQYF,TRBV27,TRBJ2-3
CSNQKAAYEQYF,TRBV5-1,TRBJ2-7
CAIRSEGFTDTQYF,TRBV10-3,TRBJ2-3
CASSRGGALDTQYF,TRBV11-1,TRBJ2-3
CASSSPSGPYEQYF,TRBV28,.